These T cell receptor beta chains were read from a single sample in a study of T cell clonotyping in hematopoietic cell transplantation. Sequencing was performed with immunoSEQ multiplex PCR; in TCRdb, only in-frame clones are kept and a portion is missing. This sample yields about 21,000 clones, of which under 90% are seen a single time; about 4% belongs to the top ten. This sample comprised peripheral blood mononuclear cells, obtained before stem cell transplant. These receptors came from a man between 18 and 35 years old with biphenotypic leukemia. Some clones in this sample may be carry-over from other donors' samples. The CDR3 runs from the conserved cysteine through the conserved F or W. The order of the fields is clone size, V gene, CDR3 length, D gene, J gene, CDR3 DNA, CDR3 protein. D genes are given only for firm matches. Clone size, where shown, is once, few, many, or a class for clones that have expanded.

>.|TRBV9|14|.|TRBJ1-1
TGTGCCAGCAGCGTAGAGGGTTGGGACACTGAAGCTTTCTTT
CASSVEGWDTEAFF
>.|TRBV30|14|.|TRBJ1-5
TGTGCCTGGGCCCGGGGAGGGACCAATCAGCCCCAGCATTTT
CAWARGGTNQPQHF
>.|TRBV30|17|TRBD2|TRBJ2-3
TGTGCCTGGAGTCCGGGTCTTAGCGGGGCTACCACAGATACGCAGTATTTT
CAWSPGLSGATTDTQYF
>.|TRBV19|14|.|TRBJ1-1
TGTGCCAGTACCCGGACAGCGCAGAACACTGAAGCTTTCTTT
CASTRTAQNTEAFF
>.|TRBV5-1|15|TRBD2|TRBJ2-7
TGCGCCAGCAGCTTGCCCGGGACTAGCGGGGACGAGCAGTACTTC
CASSLPGTSGDEQYF
>.|TRBV9|14|.|TRBJ1-4
TGTGCCAGCAGCTTCGGACAGACTAATGAAAAACTGTTTTTT
CASSFGQTNEKLFF
>.|TRBV27|14|.|TRBJ2-6
TGTGCCAGCAGTGTGCGCTCTGGGGCCAACGTCCTGACTTTC
CASSVRSGANVLTF
>.|TRBV25-1|18|TRBD2|TRBJ2-2
TGTGCCAGCAGTGTGACTAGCGGGAGTGGATCGAACACCGGGGAGCTGTTTTTT
CASSVTSGSGSNTGELFF
>.|TRBV19|11|.|TRBJ2-3
TGTGCCAGTGATAGCGGAGATACGCAGTATTTT
CASDSGDTQYF
>.|TRBV7-2|13|.|TRBJ2-5
TGTGCCAGCAGTCGTGGGTCGCGTGAGACCCAGTACTTC
CASSRGSRETQYF
>.|TRBV6-1|14|TRBD1|TRBJ1-1
TGTGCCAGCGGAACAGGGGCGATGGGCACTGAAGCTTTCTTT
CASGTGAMGTEAFF
>once|TRBV4-3|13|TRBD1|TRBJ1-1
TGCGCCAGCAGCCAAGCTCCGACAGGGAAAGCTTTCTTT
CASSQAPTGKAFF
>.|TRBV10-1|14|.|TRBJ1-6
TGCGCCAGCAGTGGGGGTTCTGATAATTCACCCCTCCACTTT
CASSGGSDNSPLHF
>.|TRBV9|14|TRBD1|TRBJ1-6
TGTGCCAGCAGTCGGGGACAGACTAATTCACCCCTCCACTTT
CASSRGQTNSPLHF
>.|TRBV27|13|.|TRBJ1-1
TGTGCCAGCAGTTCCTACAGGAACACTGAAGCTTTCTTT
CASSSYRNTEAFF
>.|TRBV13|14|.|TRBJ2-2
TGTGCCAGCAGCACAAAAGGGGAGGCCGGGGAGCTGTTTTTT
CASSTKGEAGELFF
>.|TRBV2|15|.|TRBJ2-7
TGTGCCAGCAGAAAACTAGAAGATAGCTCCTACGAGCAGTACTTC
CASRKLEDSSYEQYF
>.|TRBV7-9|15|TRBD1|TRBJ1-4
TGTGCCAGCAGTTCCGGGACAGCCTTTAATGAAAAACTGTTTTTT
CASSSGTAFNEKLFF
>few|TRBV11-3|16|TRBD2|TRBJ2-2
TGTGCCAGCAGCACTCGACTAGCGGGGGACGTCGGGGAGCTGTTTTTT
CASSTRLAGDVGELFF
>.|TRBV19|14|TRBD1|TRBJ2-2
TGTGCCAGTAGTCTCTACCAGGGGGCCGGGGAGCTGTTTTTT
CASSLYQGAGELFF
>.|TRBV7-3|13|.|TRBJ2-3
TGTGCCAGCCGTACAGAGAGCACAGATACGCAGTATTTT
CASRTESTDTQYF
>.|TRBV14|15|.|TRBJ2-7
TGTGCCAGCAGCCGCGCCAGGGTTAGCTCCTACGAGCAGTACTTC
CASSRARVSSYEQYF
>once|TRBV10-3|14|.|TRBJ1-5
TGTGCCATCAGTCCGACAGCCGGCAATCAGCCCCAGCATTTT
CAISPTAGNQPQHF
>.|TRBV7-9|12|.|TRBJ1-2
TGTGCCAGCAGCTCCCCGAGAGGGGGCTACACCTTC
CASSSPRGGYTF
>.|TRBV6-5|11|.|TRBJ1-1
TGTGCCAGTGGATTGAACACTGAAGCTTTCTTT
CASGLNTEAFF
>.|TRBV20-1|10|TRBD1|TRBJ1-2
TGCAGTGCTAGGACAGGGGGCTACACCTTC
CSARTGGYTF
>.|TRBV4-3|13|.|TRBJ2-1
TGCGCCAGCAAGCCTAGTACAGGGCAAGAGCAGTTCTTC
CASKPSTGQEQFF
>.|TRBV9|18|TRBD1|TRBJ2-6
TGTGCCAGCAGCGTTCGGACAGGCACCAACTCTGGGGCCAACGTCCTGACTTTC
CASSVRTGTNSGANVLTF
>.|TRBV5-4|13|.|TRBJ1-6
TGTGCCAGCAGCATAGAAGATCGAGCGCCCCTCCACTTT
CASSIEDRAPLHF
>.|TRBV6-1|13|.|TRBJ2-2
TGTGCCAGCAGTGAAAGCTTGTACGGGGAGCTGTTTTTT
CASSESLYGELFF
>once|TRBV5-1|16|TRBD1|TRBJ1-2
TGCGCCAGCAGCAGGGGGACAGGGGGCGCTTTCTATGGCTACACCTTC
CASSRGTGGAFYGYTF
>.|TRBV5-1|16|.|TRBJ1-3
TGCGCCAGCAGCCCAACTCAGGGGATCCCTGGAAACACCATATATTTT
CASSPTQGIPGNTIYF
>once|TRBV19|14|.|TRBJ2-7
TGTGCCAGTAGTCTGAGAAAAATCTCCTACGAGCAGTACTTC
CASSLRKISYEQYF
>.|TRBV30|15|TRBD1|TRBJ2-7
TGTGCCTGGGATGCCCCAGACAGGGTAGGAAACGAGCAGTACTTC
CAWDAPDRVGNEQYF
>.|TRBV27|15|TRBD2|TRBJ2-3
TGTGCCAGCAGTTTAGGACTAGCGCTGTACGATACGCAGTATTTT
CASSLGLALYDTQYF
>.|TRBV9|13|.|TRBJ2-3
TGTGCCAGCAGCGTATCGTGGGGGGATACGCAGTATTTT
CASSVSWGDTQYF
>.|TRBV7-9|15|TRBD1|TRBJ2-1
TGTGCCAGCAGCCACTATGGACAGGGGTACAATGAGCAGTTCTTC
CASSHYGQGYNEQFF
>.|TRBV28|16|.|TRBJ1-1
TGTGCCAGCAGTTTCGGGGTGGGCGGAGTGAACACTGAAGCTTTCTTT
CASSFGVGGVNTEAFF
>.|TRBV5-1|13|.|TRBJ1-2
TGCGCCAGCAGCCCTGGACAGCCCTATGGCTACACCTTC
CASSPGQPYGYTF
>.|TRBV5-1|12|.|TRBJ1-1
TGCGCCAGCAGCTTGCCGACGGAGGAAGCTTTCTTT
CASSLPTEEAFF
>.|TRBV28|13|TRBD1|TRBJ1-2
TGTGCCAGCCTAAAGGACAGGGTCTATGGCTACACCTTC
CASLKDRVYGYTF
>.|TRBV4-1|16|TRBD2|TRBJ2-1
TGCGCCAGCAGCCAAGAGCTAGCGGGGTCTTACAATGAGCAGTTCTTC
CASSQELAGSYNEQFF
>once|TRBV2|14|TRBD1|TRBJ2-7
TGTGCCAGCAGAAGACAGGGAGCGACTTCCGAGCAGTACTTC
CASRRQGATSEQYF
>.|TRBV5-6|14|.|TRBJ2-7
TGTGCCAGCAGCTTGGGACGGCATTCCTACGAGCAGTACTTC
CASSLGRHSYEQYF
>.|TRBV30|14|.|TRBJ2-1
TGTGCCTGGATCTCAGAGTTCTCCTACAATGAGCAGTTCTTC
CAWISEFSYNEQFF
>.|TRBV7-9|15|TRBD1|TRBJ1-2
TGTGCCAGCAGCTTCCAAATGGGACAGGGCAATGGCTACACCTTC
CASSFQMGQGNGYTF
>.|TRBV7-9|13|.|TRBJ2-7
TGTGCCAGCAGCTTAGCGGGGGCGGGCGAGCAGTACTTC
CASSLAGAGEQYF
>.|TRBV9|14|TRBD2|TRBJ2-7
TGTGCCAGCAGCCCCTGGGACTACGCCTACGAGCAGTACTTC
CASSPWDYAYEQYF
>.|TRBV13|15|.|TRBJ2-6
TGTGCCAGCAGCTGGGGTCGATCTGGGGCCAACGTCCTGACTTTC
CASSWGRSGANVLTF
>.|TRBV10-2|12|.|TRBJ1-1
TGCGCCAGCAGCCTCAGGGGATCTGAAGCTTTCTTT
CASSLRGSEAFF
>.|TRBV19|13|TRBD1|TRBJ2-7
TGTGCCAGTAGTCGGGGACAGGGCTACGAGCAGTACTTC
CASSRGQGYEQYF
>.|TRBV7-2|15|TRBD1|TRBJ2-1
TGTGCCAGCAGCTTAGCGGGACAGGGCTACAATGAGCAGTTCTTC
CASSLAGQGYNEQFF
>.|TRBV6-5|15|TRBD1|TRBJ2-2
TGTGCCAGCAGTTACTCCAGGGACAGGGCCGGGGAGCTGTTTTTT
CASSYSRDRAGELFF
>.|TRBV27|11|.|TRBJ2-7
TGTGCCAGCAGCTCGACTTACGAGCAGTACTTC
CASSSTYEQYF
>.|TRBV4-3|16|TRBD2|TRBJ2-2
TGCGCCAGCAGCCAAGGACTAGCGGTGAACACCGGGGAGCTGTTTTTT
CASSQGLAVNTGELFF